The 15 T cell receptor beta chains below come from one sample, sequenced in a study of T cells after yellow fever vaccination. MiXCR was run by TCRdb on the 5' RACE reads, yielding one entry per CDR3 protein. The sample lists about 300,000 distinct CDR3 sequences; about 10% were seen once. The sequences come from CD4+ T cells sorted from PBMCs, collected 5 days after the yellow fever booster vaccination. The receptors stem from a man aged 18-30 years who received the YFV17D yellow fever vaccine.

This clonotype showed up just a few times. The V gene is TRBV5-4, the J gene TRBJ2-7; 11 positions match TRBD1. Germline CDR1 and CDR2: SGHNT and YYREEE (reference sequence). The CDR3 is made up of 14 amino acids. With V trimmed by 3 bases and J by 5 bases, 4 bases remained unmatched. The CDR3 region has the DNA TGTGCCAGCAGCTCTCAGGACAGGGGGCACGAGCAGTACTTC. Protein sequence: CASSSQDRGHEQYF.

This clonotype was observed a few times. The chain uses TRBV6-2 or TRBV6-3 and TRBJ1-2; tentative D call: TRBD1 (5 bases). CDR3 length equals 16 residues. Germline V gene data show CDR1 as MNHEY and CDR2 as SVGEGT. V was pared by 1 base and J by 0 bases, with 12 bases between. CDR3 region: CASSYWFTGTNYGYTF. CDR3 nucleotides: TGTGCCAGCAGTTACTGGTTTACAGGAACTAACTATGGCTACACCTTC.

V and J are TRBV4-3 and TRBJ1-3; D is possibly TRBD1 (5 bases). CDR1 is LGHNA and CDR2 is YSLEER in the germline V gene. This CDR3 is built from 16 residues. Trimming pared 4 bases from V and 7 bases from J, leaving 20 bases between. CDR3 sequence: CASSRGGAGGVNTIYF. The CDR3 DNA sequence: TGCGCCAGCAGCCGGGGGGGAGCAGGCGGGGTCAACACCATATATTTT.

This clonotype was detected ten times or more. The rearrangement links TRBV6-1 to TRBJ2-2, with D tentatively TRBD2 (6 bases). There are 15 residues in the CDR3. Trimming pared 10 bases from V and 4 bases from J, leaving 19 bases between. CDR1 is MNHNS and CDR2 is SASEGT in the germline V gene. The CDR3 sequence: CATRRGPGGTGELFF. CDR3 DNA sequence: TGTGCCACCCGAAGAGGGCCCGGGGGCACCGGGGAGCTGTTTTTT.

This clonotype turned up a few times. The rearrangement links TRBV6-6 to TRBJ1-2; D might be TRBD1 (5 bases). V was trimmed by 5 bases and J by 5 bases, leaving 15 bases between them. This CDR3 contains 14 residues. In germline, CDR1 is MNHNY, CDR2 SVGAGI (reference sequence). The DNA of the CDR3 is TGTGCCAGCAGTGCCGCGGGGGGACCATATGGCTACACCTTC. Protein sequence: CASSAAGGPYGYTF.

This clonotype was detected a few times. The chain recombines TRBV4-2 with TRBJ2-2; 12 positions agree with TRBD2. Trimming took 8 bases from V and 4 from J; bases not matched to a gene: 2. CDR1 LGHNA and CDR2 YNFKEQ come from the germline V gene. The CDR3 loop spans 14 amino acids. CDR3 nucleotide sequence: TGTGCCAGCGCTAGCGGGGGGGCCACCGGGGAGCTGTTTTTT. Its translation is CASASGGATGELFF.

CDR3 nucleotides: TGTGCCAGCAGCGGGTATATGAACACTGAAGCTTTCTTT. Its protein product is CASSGYMNTEAFF. The V gene is TRBV27, the J gene TRBJ1-1; no reliable D call. The CDR3 contains 13 residues. Trimming stripped 6 bases from V and 0 bases from J, with 8 bases between. Per the germline V gene, CDR1 is MNHEY and CDR2 is SMNVEV (reference sequence).

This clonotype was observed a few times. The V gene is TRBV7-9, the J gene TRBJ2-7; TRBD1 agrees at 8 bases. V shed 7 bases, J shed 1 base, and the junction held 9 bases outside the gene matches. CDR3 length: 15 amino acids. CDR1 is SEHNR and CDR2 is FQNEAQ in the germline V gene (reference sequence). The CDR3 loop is CASTFAGGASYEQYV. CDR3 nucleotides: TGTGCCAGCACCTTTGCAGGGGGCGCTTCCTACGAGCAGTACGTC.

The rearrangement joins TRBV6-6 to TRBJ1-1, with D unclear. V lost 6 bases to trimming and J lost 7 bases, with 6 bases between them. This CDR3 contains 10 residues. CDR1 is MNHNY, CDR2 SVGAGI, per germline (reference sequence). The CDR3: CASRVGEAFF. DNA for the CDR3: TGTGCCAGCAGAGTAGGTGAAGCTTTCTTT.

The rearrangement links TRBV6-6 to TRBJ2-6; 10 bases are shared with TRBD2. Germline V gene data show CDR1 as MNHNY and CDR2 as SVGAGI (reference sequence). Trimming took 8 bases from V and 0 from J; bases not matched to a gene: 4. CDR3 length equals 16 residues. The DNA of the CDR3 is TGTGCCAGCGGGAGCGGGGGGGTCTCTGGGGCCAACGTCCTGACTTTC. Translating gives CASGSGGVSGANVLTF.

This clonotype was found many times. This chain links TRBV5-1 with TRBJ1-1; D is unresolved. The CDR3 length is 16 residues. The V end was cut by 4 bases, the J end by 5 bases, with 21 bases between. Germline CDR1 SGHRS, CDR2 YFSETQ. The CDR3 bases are TGCGCCAGCAGCCCCATTGGAGGAAGGCGGGGAACTGAAGCTTTCTTT. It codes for CASSPIGGRRGTEAFF.

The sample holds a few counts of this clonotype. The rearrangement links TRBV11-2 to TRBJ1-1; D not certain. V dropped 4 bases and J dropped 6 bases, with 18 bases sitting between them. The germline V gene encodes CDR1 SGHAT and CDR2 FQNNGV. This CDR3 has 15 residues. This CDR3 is CASSSGGFLVSEAFF. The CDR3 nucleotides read TGTGCCAGCAGCTCGGGTGGGTTCCTTGTCTCTGAAGCTTTCTTT.

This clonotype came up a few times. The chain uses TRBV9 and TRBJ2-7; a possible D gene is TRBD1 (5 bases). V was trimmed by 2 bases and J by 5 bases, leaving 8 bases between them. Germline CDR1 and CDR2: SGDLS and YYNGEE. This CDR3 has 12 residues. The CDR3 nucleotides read TGTGCCAGCAGCGTCCAGGGTGACGAGCAGTACTTC. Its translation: CASSVQGDEQYF.

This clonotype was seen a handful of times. CDR3 loop: CSASPGQGYGYTF. The CDR3 DNA reads as TGCAGTGCCAGCCCGGGACAGGGATATGGCTACACCTTC. The chain couples TRBV20-1 to TRBJ1-2, with 9 positions matching TRBD1. Germline V gene sequence: CDR1 DFQATT, CDR2 SNEGSKA (reference sequence). The junction had 7 bases not matched to a gene; V was cut back by 6 bases and J by 5 bases. The CDR3 covers 13 residues.

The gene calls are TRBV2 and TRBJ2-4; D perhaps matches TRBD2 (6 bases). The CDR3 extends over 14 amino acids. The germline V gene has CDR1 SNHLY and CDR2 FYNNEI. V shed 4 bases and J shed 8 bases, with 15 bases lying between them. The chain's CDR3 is CASSAGYRGDIQYF. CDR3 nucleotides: TGTGCCAGCAGTGCGGGCTATCGCGGGGACATTCAGTACTTC.